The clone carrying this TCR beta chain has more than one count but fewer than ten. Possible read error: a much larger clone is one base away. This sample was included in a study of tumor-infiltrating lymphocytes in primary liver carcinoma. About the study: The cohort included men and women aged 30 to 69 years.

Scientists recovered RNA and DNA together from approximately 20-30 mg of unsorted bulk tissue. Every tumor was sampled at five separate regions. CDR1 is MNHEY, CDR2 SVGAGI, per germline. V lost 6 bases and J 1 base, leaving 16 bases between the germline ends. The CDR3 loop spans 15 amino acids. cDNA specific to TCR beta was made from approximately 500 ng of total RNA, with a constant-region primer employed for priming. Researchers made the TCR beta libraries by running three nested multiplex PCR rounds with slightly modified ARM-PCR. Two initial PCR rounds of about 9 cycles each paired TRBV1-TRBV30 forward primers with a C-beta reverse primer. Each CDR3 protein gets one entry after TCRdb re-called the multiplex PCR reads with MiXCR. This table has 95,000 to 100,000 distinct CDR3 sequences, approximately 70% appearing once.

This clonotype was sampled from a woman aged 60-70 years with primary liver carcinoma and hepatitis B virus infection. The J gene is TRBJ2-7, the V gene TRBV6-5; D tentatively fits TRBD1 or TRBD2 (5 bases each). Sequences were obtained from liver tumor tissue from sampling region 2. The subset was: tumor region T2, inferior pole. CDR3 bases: TGTGCCAGCAGCCCCGGGACCTACAGGTCCTACGAGCAGTACTTC. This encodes CASSPGTYRSYEQYF.